One sample yielded the 17 T cell receptor beta chains listed below, sequenced in a study of regulatory T cells in long-lasting Graves disease. The TCR beta library used iRepertoire HTBI primers with Arm-PCR amplification of CDR3. TCRdb re-derived calls from the multiplex PCR reads in MiXCR, one entry per CDR3 protein. The sample consists of roughly 500,000 distinct CDR3 sequences, 12% of them appearing once. Time point noted: newly diagnosed GD, antithyroid drugs for less than 3 months. Researchers made the TCR library from RNA that was extracted from PBMCs. This sample also appeared in a second study, on T cells in Graves' hyperthyroidism and ophthalmopathy.

The sample here was peripheral blood mononuclear cells (PBMCs), taken at new diagnosis, from a patient treated with antithyroid drugs. These receptors all come from a woman aged 25 to 39 with Graves disease.

This clonotype was counted at least ten times. The rearrangement uses TRBV5-6 and TRBJ2-3; TRBD2 matches at 8 bases. V trimming: 1 base; J trimming: 0 bases; junction bases outside the gene matches: 10. The CDR3 runs 18 residues. CDR1 and CDR2 (germline): SGHDT, YYEEEE. The CDR3 sequence is CASSLRFTSGGSTDTQYF. CDR3 DNA sequence: TGTGCCAGCAGCTTGCGCTTCACCAGCGGGGGAAGCACAGATACGCAGTATTTT.

This clonotype was found a few times. This chain connects TRBV18 to TRBJ2-7; D perhaps matches TRBD2 (5 bases). Germline V CDR1 and CDR2: KGHSH, LQKENI. The CDR3 sequence is 14 residues long. V lost 3 bases to trimming and J lost 2 bases, with 11 bases between them. CDR3 region: CASSPTGNAYEQYF. CDR3 bases: TGTGCCAGCTCACCGACGGGGAATGCCTACGAGCAGTACTTC.

This chain links TRBV5-1 with TRBJ1-1; D ambiguous. This CDR3 region has 13 residues. V lost 1 base and J 2 bases, leaving 6 bases between the germline ends. In germline, CDR1 is SGHRS, CDR2 YFSETQ. DNA for the CDR3: TGCGCCAGCAGCTTGATTTCCAACACTGAAGCTTTCTTT. Its translation: CASSLISNTEAFF.

Concerning this clonotype: A much more abundant neighbour one base away suggests this may be a read error. No conserved phenylalanine or tryptophan is present at the end of the CDR3, so a read error is the likely explanation. The chain couples TRBV30 to TRBJ2-1; 11 nucleotides line up with TRBD1. Per the germline V gene, CDR1 is GTSNPN and CDR2 is SVGIG (reference sequence). After removal of 4 bases from V and 0 bases from J, the junction contained 8 bases not matched to a gene. The CDR3 has 17 residues. The DNA for the CDR3 is TGTGCCTGGACGGCAGGGACAGGGGGGAGCTCCTACAATGAGCAGTTCTTG. Translating it yields CAWTAGTGGSSYNEQFL.

This rearrangement joins TRBV5-4 to TRBJ2-4, with D possibly being TRBD2 (7 bases). This CDR3 is 15 amino acids long. Trimming stripped 4 bases from V and 9 bases from J, with 20 bases between. In germline, CDR1 is SGHNT, CDR2 YYREEE (reference sequence). CDR3 DNA sequence: TGTGCCAGCAGCCGCGCGGGGGCTCCAGGAGGCATTCAGTACTTC. Protein: CASSRAGAPGGIQYF.

This clonotype showed up many times. The chain carries TRBV5-1 and TRBJ2-5, with 7 bases matching TRBD2. Germline loops: CDR1 SGHRS, CDR2 YFSETQ. The CDR3 extends over 17 amino acids. The junction had 13 bases not matched to a gene; V was cut back by 4 bases and J by 1 base. The CDR3 region has the DNA TGCGCCAGCAGCGCCCCTACCACGGGAGGTCTCCAAGAGACCCAGTACTTC. Amino acid sequence: CASSAPTTGGLQETQYF.

This clonotype was picked up many times. The rearrangement uses TRBV20-1 and TRBJ2-7; 9 nucleotides line up with TRBD1. The CDR3 is made up of 13 amino acids. V was pared by 6 bases and J by 2 bases, with 5 bases of the junction left unmatched. From germline, CDR1 is DFQATT and CDR2 SNEGSKA (reference sequence). The CDR3 nucleotides are TGCAGTGCGGCCCGGACAGGGGCCTACGAGCAGTACTTC. Its translation is CSAARTGAYEQYF.

This clonotype was seen at least ten times. The J gene is TRBJ1-5, the V gene TRBV12-3 or TRBV12-4; D perhaps matches TRBD1 (6 bases). The V end was cut by 1 base, the J end by 7 bases, with 14 bases between. CDR3 size: 15 residues. The CDR3 spells CASSLGWGANQPQHF. CDR3 coding DNA: TGTGCCAGCAGTTTAGGATGGGGGGCCAACCAGCCCCAGCATTTT.

This clonotype was seen at least ten times. This chain links TRBV6-1 with TRBJ2-7, with D hard to call. V was trimmed by 1 base and J by 1 base, leaving 11 bases between them. In germline, CDR1 is MNHNS, CDR2 SASEGT. The CDR3 is made up of 15 amino acids. CDR3 DNA: TGTGCCAGCAGTGAAGTGAACGCCGGATCCTACGAGCAGTACTTC. Its translation: CASSEVNAGSYEQYF.

This sequence joins TRBV6-1 and TRBJ2-1; no definite D call. V was shortened by 7 bases and J by 10 bases, with 14 bases between the two germline ends. The CDR3 spans 12 residues. Germline-derived CDR1 and CDR2 are MNHNS and SASEGT. In DNA, the CDR3 is TGTGCCAGCACAAGGACCGGCCTAGAGCAGTTCTTC. This sequence encodes CASTRTGLEQFF.

The chain employs TRBV19 and TRBJ2-7; unclear D gene. V was shortened by 0 bases and J by 6 bases, with 9 bases between the two germline ends. The CDR3 contains 13 residues. Germline CDR1 and CDR2: LNHDA and SQIVND (reference sequence). The CDR3 protein is CASSIDRFSEQYF. CDR3 nucleotides: TGTGCCAGTAGTATAGACAGGTTCAGCGAGCAGTACTTC.

This clonotype was recorded many times. V is TRBV7-2 and J is TRBJ1-1; 7 bases align to TRBD1. This CDR3 is built from 15 residues. The V segment lost 5 bases and the J segment 6 bases; nucleotides outside the gene matches: 12. Germline values: CDR1 SGHTA, CDR2 FQGNSA. CDR3 in amino acids: CASSLLQGWGPEAFF. CDR3 sequence (DNA): TGTGCCAGCAGCCTTTTACAGGGGTGGGGCCCTGAAGCTTTCTTT.

This clonotype was recorded a few times. The chain is built from TRBV9 and TRBJ2-7; D not certain. V lost 2 bases and J lost 5, with 11 bases in between. CDR1 and CDR2 (germline): SGDLS, YYNGEE. The CDR3 extends over 13 amino acids. CDR3 nucleotide sequence: TGTGCCAGCAGCGTTGAGAATTGGGACGAGCAGTACTTC. Residues: CASSVENWDEQYF. The variable domain in full, completed from reference TRBV9 and TRBJ2-7, reads DSGVTQTPKHLITATGQRVTLRCSPRSGDLSVYWYQQSLDQGLQFLIQYYNGEERAKGNILERFSAQQFPDLHSELNLSSLELGDSALYFCASSVENWDEQYFGPGTRLTVT.

This clonotype was seen ten or more times. The chain has TRBV2 and TRBJ2-5; D is possibly TRBD1 (5 bases). This CDR3 spans 11 amino acids. The V end was cut by 5 bases, the J end by 5 bases, with 6 bases between. Germline loops: CDR1 SNHLY, CDR2 FYNNEI. The CDR3 DNA follows: TGTGCCAGCAGTAAGGGGGAGACCCAGTACTTC. It translates to CASSKGETQYF.

This clonotype has at least ten counts. This chain uses TRBV7-9 with TRBJ1-1, with D perhaps matching TRBD1 (6 bases). The CDR3 is 16 residues long. The V and J ends lost 5 bases and 0 bases respectively, with 16 bases between them. CDR1 SEHNR and CDR2 FQNEAQ come from the germline V gene (reference sequence). The CDR3 DNA reads TGTGCCAGCAGCCCAGGCCTGGACAGTTTGAACACTGAAGCTTTCTTT. It yields the protein CASSPGLDSLNTEAFF.

The rearrangement uses TRBV25-1 and TRBJ1-3; the D gene is possibly TRBD1 (5 bases). Deletions cut 3 bases from V and 0 bases from J, with 9 bases between. There are 15 residues in the CDR3. Germline CDR1 MGHDK, CDR2 SYGVNS. In DNA, the CDR3 is TGTGCCAGCAGTGACCCTACAGGCTCTGGAAACACCATATATTTT. Translation: CASSDPTGSGNTIYF.

In this sample, this clonotype turned up a few times. The chain has TRBV20-1 and TRBJ2-7; 9 bases are a match to TRBD1. This CDR3 comprises 14 residues. Germline CDR1 reads DFQATT; CDR2 reads SNEGSKA (reference sequence). V was pared by 4 bases and J by 7 bases, with 11 bases of the junction left unmatched. The CDR3 loop is CSATNHRGPLEQYF. CDR3 DNA sequence: TGCAGTGCTACCAACCACAGGGGGCCATTAGAGCAGTACTTC.